These T cell receptor beta chains were read from a single sample in a study of blood T cell repertoires in COVID-19. Libraries were prepared by immunoSEQ multiplex PCR; TCRdb keeps only in-frame clonotypes and omits some of them. The sample carries some 240,000 clones, nearly 90% recorded once. Sequencing was performed on peripheral blood. The receptors shown here come from a woman aged 55-75 years with COVID-19, enrolled during active disease. CDR3s include the opening cysteine and the closing phenylalanine or tryptophan. Fields, in order: D gene, clone size, V gene, J gene, CDR3 DNA, CDR3 protein. The D gene is left open where the match is weak. Some rows mark clone size as missing; the rest say once, few, many or name a class of expanded clone.

D: -; size: -; V: TRBV7-8; J: TRBJ2-7; DNA: TGTGCCAGCAGCGAACATAGACAGGCCTACGAGCAGTACTTC; CDR3: CASSEHRQAYEQYF
D: -; size: -; V: TRBV6-2/TRBV6-3; J: TRBJ1-1; DNA: TGTGCCAGCAGTTATGAGGTTATGAACACTGAAGCTTTCTTT; CDR3: CASSYEVMNTEAFF
D: -; size: -; V: TRBV18; J: TRBJ2-2; DNA: TGTGCCAGCTCACCACCCGCAGGGTTTGACACCGGGGAGCTGTTTTTT; CDR3: CASSPPAGFDTGELFF
D: -; size: -; V: TRBV4-1; J: TRBJ1-2; DNA: TGCGCCAGCAGCCAAGTCGCGGCACGCGTCCGAGGGGGCTACACCTTC; CDR3: CASSQVAARVRGGYTF
D: TRBD1; size: once; V: TRBV5-1; J: TRBJ1-5; DNA: TGCGCCAGCAGCCCCCTGGGACAGGGTAGCAATCAGCCCCAGCATTTT; CDR3: CASSPLGQGSNQPQHF
D: -; size: -; V: TRBV7-2; J: TRBJ2-5; DNA: TGTGCCAGCAGCCCACTGCTAGAGACCCAGTACTTC; CDR3: CASSPLLETQYF
D: TRBD1; size: -; V: TRBV4-2; J: TRBJ2-5; DNA: TGTGCCAGCAGCCAGGAATTAAACAGGGGGCTTGACTCGGGGACCCAGTACTTC; CDR3: CASSQELNRGLDSGTQYF
D: TRBD1; size: -; V: TRBV27; J: TRBJ1-3; DNA: TGTGCCAGCAGACTGAGCTTACAGGGGTTCCCCGGGAACACCATATATTTT; CDR3: CASRLSLQGFPGNTIYF
D: TRBD2; size: -; V: TRBV27; J: TRBJ2-3; DNA: TGTGCCAGCAGTTTCGGCCTAGCGGGGGGCCCAACCCACACAGATACGCAGTATTTT; CDR3: CASSFGLAGGPTHTDTQYF
D: -; size: few; V: TRBV7-2; J: TRBJ2-5; DNA: TGTGCCAGCAGCTGGCGGGACAGCCAAGAGACCCAGTACTTC; CDR3: CASSWRDSQETQYF
D: -; size: -; V: TRBV9; J: TRBJ2-4; DNA: TGTGCCAGCAGCGTAGACCTACAGGGAAACATTCAGTACTTC; CDR3: CASSVDLQGNIQYF
D: -; size: -; V: TRBV15; J: TRBJ2-7; DNA: TGTGCCACCAGCAGCCGGGCGACGGGCCCGCGGACTTCCTACGAGCAGTACTTC; CDR3: CATSSRATGPRTSYEQYF
D: -; size: -; V: TRBV4-3; J: TRBJ1-1; DNA: TGCGCCAGCAGCCTTACACCCGGGACAGAAGCTTTCTTT; CDR3: CASSLTPGTEAFF